Here is one TCR beta chain with its context. A junction boundary mismatches the germline segment, possibly from a read error. The PCR used 60 Vbeta and 13 Jbeta primers. Profiling relied on immunoSEQ multiplex PCR, and the TCRdb table lists in-frame clones only, not all of them. Counted here are 60,000 to 85,000 clones, around 74% occurring once; the ten biggest clones make up about 10%. The V gene's germline CDR1 is SGHRS and CDR2 YFSETQ. The CDR3 extends over 14 amino acids. This sample stems from a study of cytomegalovirus exposure and HLA in healthy donors. V is TRBV5-1 and J is TRBJ1-1; 8 nucleotides line up with TRBD1. The source of this sequence is a human donor in good health. Material: PBMCs. The CDR3 loop reads CASSSQQGGAEAFF. The CDR3 DNA sequence: TGTGCCAGCAGCTCCCAACAGGGGGGAGCTGAAGCTTTCTTT.